One sample yielded the 5 T cell receptor beta chains listed below, sequenced in a study of blood T cell repertoires in COVID-19. Sequencing was performed with immunoSEQ multiplex PCR; in TCRdb, only in-frame clones are kept and a portion is missing. The sample holds fewer than 200,000 clones, about 87% seen once. The sequenced sample consisted of peripheral blood. The source of these receptors is a man in his fifties or sixties with acute or convalescent COVID-19.

The chain recombines TRBV5-4 with TRBJ1-1; tentatively, D is TRBD1 (6 bases). The V and J ends lost 3 bases and 1 base respectively, with 13 bases between them. CDR1 SGHNT and CDR2 YYREEE come from the germline V gene (reference sequence). This CDR3 region has 15 residues. The CDR3 loop reads CASSSAGVRNTEAFF. DNA of the CDR3: TGTGCCAGCAGCTCGGCAGGGGTCAGGAACACTGAAGCTTTCTTT.

This clone has just a few counts. V usage is TRBV4-2 and J usage is TRBJ1-2; 8 bases are a match to TRBD1. CDR1 and CDR2 from the germline V gene are LGHNA and YNFKEQ. Germline trimming cut 1 base from V and 11 bases from J; bases unmatched to any gene: 6. The CDR3 covers 13 residues. The CDR3 DNA sequence: TGTGCCAGCAGCCAAGTCGGTCAGGGGGCGTACACCTTC. Amino acids: CASSQVGQGAYTF.

This rearrangement joins TRBV27 to TRBJ2-7, with TRBD2 as a possible D gene (5 bases). The CDR3 has 15 amino acids. Germline V gene sequence: CDR1 MNHEY, CDR2 SMNVEV (reference sequence). V was trimmed by 6 bases and J by 2 bases, leaving 17 bases between them. The DNA of the CDR3 is TGTGCCAGCAGCCCTTACGGTAGCGTGACCTACGAGCAGTACTTC. Its translation is CASSPYGSVTYEQYF.

The rearrangement joins TRBV4-2 to TRBJ1-2; D is perhaps TRBD1 (6 bases). V gave up 4 bases and J gave up 0 bases, with 24 bases separating them. The germline V gene has CDR1 LGHNA and CDR2 YNFKEQ. This CDR3 comprises 19 residues. CDR3 sequence reads: CASSPQKGYGTLANYGYTF. Here the CDR3 DNA reads TGTGCCAGCAGCCCGCAGAAAGGGTATGGGACACTAGCTAACTATGGCTACACCTTC.

V gene TRBV7-2 combines with J gene TRBJ1-1, with D possibly matching TRBD1 (5 bases). Looked up from germline, CDR1 is SGHTA and CDR2 is FQGNSA. The CDR3 contains 14 residues. Trimming removed 5 bases at V and 8 bases at J, with 18 bases between. The CDR3 reads CASSLSRDFQEAFF. For the CDR3, the DNA is TGTGCCAGCAGCCTCTCCCGGGACTTTCAGGAAGCTTTCTTT.